This T cell receptor (beta chain) was profiled in a study of blood T cell repertoires in COVID-19. Looked up from germline, CDR1 is SGHVS and CDR2 is FNYEAQ. The germline V and J ends were trimmed by 4 bases and 7 bases, with 21 bases remaining between them. There are 16 residues in the CDR3. Some clones are missing from TCRdb's copy, which holds only in-frame ones; the method was immunoSEQ multiplex PCR. The sample contains around 270,000 clones, 65% to 85% of which appear only once. The J gene is TRBJ2-3, the V gene TRBV7-6, with TRBD1 as a possible D gene (5 bases). The sample taken for sequencing was peripheral blood. This receptor was taken from a woman aged 40 to 50 who had recovered from COVID-19. Written as DNA, the CDR3 is TGTGCCAGCAGCTCCTCCGGTCAGGGTTTTATTAATACGCAGTATTTT. The encoded protein is CASSSSGQGFINTQYF.